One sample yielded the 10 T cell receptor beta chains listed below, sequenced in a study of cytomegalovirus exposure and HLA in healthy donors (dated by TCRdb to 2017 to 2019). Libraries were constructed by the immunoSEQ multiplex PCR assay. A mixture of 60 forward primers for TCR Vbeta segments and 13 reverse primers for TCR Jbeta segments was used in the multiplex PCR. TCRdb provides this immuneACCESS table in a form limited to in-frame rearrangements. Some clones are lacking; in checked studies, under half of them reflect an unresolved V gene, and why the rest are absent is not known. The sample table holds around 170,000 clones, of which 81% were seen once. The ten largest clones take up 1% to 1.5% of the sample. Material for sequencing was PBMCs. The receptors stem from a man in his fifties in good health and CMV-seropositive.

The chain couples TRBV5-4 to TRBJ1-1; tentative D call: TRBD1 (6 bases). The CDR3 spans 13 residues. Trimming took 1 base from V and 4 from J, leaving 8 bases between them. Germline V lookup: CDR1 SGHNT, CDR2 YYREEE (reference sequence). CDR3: CASSLRGGTEAFF. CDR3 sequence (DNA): TGTGCCAGCAGCTTGAGGGGGGGCACTGAAGCTTTCTTT.

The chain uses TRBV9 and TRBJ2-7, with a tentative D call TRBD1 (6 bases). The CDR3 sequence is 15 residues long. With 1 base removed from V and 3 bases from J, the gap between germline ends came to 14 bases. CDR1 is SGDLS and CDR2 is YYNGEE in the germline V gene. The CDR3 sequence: CASSVTGTDHYEQYF. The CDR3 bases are TGTGCCAGCAGCGTAACAGGGACGGATCACTACGAGCAGTACTTC.

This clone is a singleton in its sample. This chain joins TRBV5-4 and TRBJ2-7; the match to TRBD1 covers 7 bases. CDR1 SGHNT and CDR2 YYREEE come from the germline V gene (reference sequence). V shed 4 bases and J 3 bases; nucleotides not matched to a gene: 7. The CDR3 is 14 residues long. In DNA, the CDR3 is TGTGCCAGCAGCATTGGGGGACAGCTCTACGAGCAGTACTTC. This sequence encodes CASSIGGQLYEQYF.

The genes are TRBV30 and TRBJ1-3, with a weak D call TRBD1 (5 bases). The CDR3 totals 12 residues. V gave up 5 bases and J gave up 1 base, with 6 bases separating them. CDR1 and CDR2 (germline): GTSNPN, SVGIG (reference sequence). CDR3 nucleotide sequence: TGTGCCTGGCAGGGATCTGGAAACACCATATATTTT. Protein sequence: CAWQGSGNTIYF.

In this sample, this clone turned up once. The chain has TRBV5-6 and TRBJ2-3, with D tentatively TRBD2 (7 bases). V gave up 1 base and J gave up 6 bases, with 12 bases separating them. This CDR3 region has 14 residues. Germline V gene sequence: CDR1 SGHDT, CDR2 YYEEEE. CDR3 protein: CASSLRGAPDTQYF. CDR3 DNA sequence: TGTGCCAGCAGCTTGCGGGGGGCCCCCGATACGCAGTATTTT.

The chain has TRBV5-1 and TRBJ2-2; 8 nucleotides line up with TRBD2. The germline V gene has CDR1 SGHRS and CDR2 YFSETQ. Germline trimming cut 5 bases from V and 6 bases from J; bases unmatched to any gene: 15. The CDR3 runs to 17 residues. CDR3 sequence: CASRVTAGVPGAGELFF. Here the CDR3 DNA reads TGCGCCAGCAGGGTTACAGCGGGAGTCCCCGGGGCCGGGGAGCTGTTTTTT. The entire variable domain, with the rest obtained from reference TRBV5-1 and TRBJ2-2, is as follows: KAGVTQTPRYLIKTRGQQVTLSCSPISGHRSVSWYQQTPGQGLQFLFEYFSETQRNKGNFPGRFSGRQFSNSRSEMNVSTLELGDSALYLCASRVTAGVPGAGELFFGEGSRLTVL.

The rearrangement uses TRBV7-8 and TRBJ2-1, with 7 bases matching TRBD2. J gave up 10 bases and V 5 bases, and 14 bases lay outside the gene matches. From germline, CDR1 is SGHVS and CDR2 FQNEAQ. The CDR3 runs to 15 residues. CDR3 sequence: CASSHGLVGGVEQFF. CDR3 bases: TGTGCCAGCAGCCATGGACTAGTGGGAGGAGTAGAGCAGTTCTTC.

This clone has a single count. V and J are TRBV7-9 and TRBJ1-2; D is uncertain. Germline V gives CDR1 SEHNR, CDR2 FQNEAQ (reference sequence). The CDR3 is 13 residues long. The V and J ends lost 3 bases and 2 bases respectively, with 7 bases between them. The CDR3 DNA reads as TGTGCCAGCAGCTTGGAGGAAAACTATGGCTACACCTTC. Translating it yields CASSLEENYGYTF.

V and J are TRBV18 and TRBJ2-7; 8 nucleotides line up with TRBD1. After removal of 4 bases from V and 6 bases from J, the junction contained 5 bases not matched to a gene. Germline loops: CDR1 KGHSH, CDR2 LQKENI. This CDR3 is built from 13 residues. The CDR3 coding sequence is TGTGCCAGCTCACTAGGACAGGGATCCGAGCAGTACTTC. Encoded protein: CASSLGQGSEQYF.

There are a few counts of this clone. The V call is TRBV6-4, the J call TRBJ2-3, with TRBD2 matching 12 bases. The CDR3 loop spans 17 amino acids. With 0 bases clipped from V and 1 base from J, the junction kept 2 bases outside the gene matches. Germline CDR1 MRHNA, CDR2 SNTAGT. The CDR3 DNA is TGTGCCAGCAGTGACTCGTCTAGCGGGGGGGGCACAGATACGCAGTATTTT. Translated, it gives CASSDSSSGGGTDTQYF.